These 26 T cell receptor beta chains were all obtained from the same sample, sequenced in a study of blood T cell repertoires in COVID-19. TCRdb keeps only in-frame clones here, not all; method: immunoSEQ multiplex PCR. Among around 310,000 clones, 75% to 95% were seen once, and the ten largest hold nearly 7%. Material for sequencing was peripheral blood. These receptors came from a woman in her 30s with COVID-19, enrolled during active disease.

The CDR3 protein is CASSTGLVRGNEQFF. The CDR3 bases are TGTGCCAGCAGCACAGGACTAGTGCGAGGCAATGAGCAGTTCTTC. The genes are TRBV5-6 and TRBJ2-1; 7 bases are shared with TRBD2. The CDR3 loop spans 15 amino acids. With V trimmed by 4 bases and J by 6 bases, 10 bases remained unmatched. Germline V lookup: CDR1 SGHDT, CDR2 YYEEEE.

This chain links TRBV2 with TRBJ2-1; no firm D call. V shed 6 bases and J shed 6 bases, with 12 bases lying between them. CDR3 length: 13 residues. Germline values: CDR1 SNHLY, CDR2 FYNNEI. CDR3: CASRWSSGNEQFF. In DNA form, the CDR3 reads TGTGCCAGCAGGTGGAGTTCTGGCAATGAGCAGTTCTTC.

The chain couples TRBV30 to TRBJ2-1; 9 bases line up with TRBD2. The germline V gene has CDR1 GTSNPN and CDR2 SVGIG (reference sequence). The CDR3 spans 14 residues. After removal of 1 base from V and 6 bases from J, the junction contained 4 bases not matched to a gene. CDR3 region: CAWSDGGRANEQFF. The CDR3 DNA is TGTGCCTGGAGTGATGGCGGGAGGGCCAATGAGCAGTTCTTC. Full variable domain (rest looked up from reference TRBV30 and TRBJ2-1): SQTIHQWPATLVQPVGSPLSLECTVEGTSNPNLYWYRQAAGRGLQLLFYSVGIGQISSEVPQNLSASRPQDRQFILSSKKLLLSDSGFYLCAWSDGGRANEQFFGPGTRLTVL.

The chain has TRBV5-4 and TRBJ2-1; 9 bases are shared with TRBD2. This CDR3 region has 17 residues. V lost 1 base to trimming and J lost 0 bases; unmatched junction nucleotides: 5. The germline V gene has CDR1 SGHNT and CDR2 YYREEE (reference sequence). As DNA, the CDR3 is TGTGCCAGCAGCTTGCGGGGTAGCGGGAGCTCCTACAATGAGCAGTTCTTC. Protein sequence: CASSLRGSGSSYNEQFF. Variable domain in full (rest from reference TRBV5-4 and TRBJ2-1): ETGVTQSPTHLIKTRGQQVTLRCSSQSGHNTVSWYQQALGQGPQFIFQYYREEENGRGNFPPRFSGLQFPNYSSELNVNALELDDSALYLCASSLRGSGSSYNEQFFGPGTRLTVL.

V gene TRBV6-5 combines with J gene TRBJ1-5; 7 bases line up with TRBD1. This CDR3 has 14 amino acids. J gave up 5 bases and V 7 bases, and 8 bases lay outside the gene matches. Looked up from germline, CDR1 is MNHEY and CDR2 is SVGAGI. CDR3 in amino acids: CASTPGQAHQPQHF. CDR3 nucleotides: TGTGCCAGCACTCCCGGACAGGCACATCAGCCCCAGCATTTT.

The DNA of the CDR3 is TGTGCCAGCACGGGGCAGGGGCCAGATACGCAGTATTTT. It encodes CASTGQGPDTQYF. This chain links TRBV2 with TRBJ2-3; tentatively, D is TRBD1 (6 bases). The CDR3 length is 13 residues. Germline V lookup: CDR1 SNHLY, CDR2 FYNNEI. Trimming left V 7 bases short and J 4 bases short, with 12 bases between. The whole variable domain, remainder taken from reference TRBV2 and TRBJ2-3, is EPEVTQTPSHQVTQMGQEVILRCVPISNHLYFYWYRQILGQKVEFLVSFYNNEISEKSEIFDDQFSVERPDGSNFTLKIRSTKLEDSAMYFCASTGQGPDTQYFGPGTRLTVL.

The genes are TRBV30 and TRBJ1-2; 9 bases align to TRBD1. Germline trimming cut 3 bases from V and 5 bases from J; bases unmatched to any gene: 10. Looked up from germline, CDR1 is GTSNPN and CDR2 is SVGIG (reference sequence). The length of the CDR3 is 15 residues. The CDR3 DNA reads as TGTGCCTGGAGCCGGATGGACAGGGGATTATATGGCTACACCTTC. Its protein is CAWSRMDRGLYGYTF.

The gene calls are TRBV18 and TRBJ2-4; 12 bases align to TRBD1. The CDR3 extends over 18 amino acids. Germline V gene sequence: CDR1 KGHSH, CDR2 LQKENI. Unmatched junction bases numbered 12, after V lost 6 bases and J lost 3 bases. CDR3 DNA sequence: TGTGCCAGCTCGCCGGGACAGGGGGCTACCCAGGACAAAAACATTCAGTACTTC. It translates to CASSPGQGATQDKNIQYF.

The CDR3 spells CASSVWDNYEQYF. DNA of the CDR3: TGCGCCAGCAGCGTTTGGGACAACTACGAGCAGTACTTC. This chain uses TRBV4-1 with TRBJ2-7, with D maybe TRBD1 (6 bases). V dropped 5 bases and J dropped 3 bases, with 11 bases sitting between them. CDR3 length equals 13 residues. The germline gives CDR1 MGHRA, CDR2 YSYEKL.

The chain links TRBV4-1 to TRBJ2-5; 10 nucleotides align to TRBD2. Germline lookup yields CDR1 MGHRA and CDR2 YSYEKL. Trimming cost V 3 bases and J 4 bases; bases outside gene matches: 8. This CDR3 contains 16 residues. CDR3 DNA: TGCGCCAGCAGCCACCCCCCTAGCGGGGGAGTAGAGACCCAGTACTTC. Its translation is CASSHPPSGGVETQYF.

A single count supports this clone. The rearrangement uses TRBV4-1 and TRBJ1-6; TRBD1 aligns across 8 bases. V lost 3 bases and J lost 5; bases outside the gene matches: 6. The V gene's germline CDR1 is MGHRA and CDR2 YSYEKL. This CDR3 is 16 amino acids long. In DNA form, the CDR3 reads TGCGCCAGCAGCCACATAGGGACAGGTGATAATTCACCCCTCCACTTT. Its translation: CASSHIGTGDNSPLHF.

The gene calls are TRBV5-6 and TRBJ2-3, with 12 positions matching TRBD2. V lost 4 bases to trimming and J lost 5 bases; unmatched junction nucleotides: 5. Looked up from germline, CDR1 is SGHDT and CDR2 is YYEEEE. The CDR3 has 15 amino acids. The CDR3 DNA is TGTGCCAGCAGCAAGACTAGCGGGAGAAAAGATACGCAGTATTTT. Translating gives CASSKTSGRKDTQYF.

The genes are TRBV5-1 and TRBJ1-3; a weak D match, TRBD1 (5 bases). The CDR3 extends over 16 amino acids. Germline CDR1 SGHRS, CDR2 YFSETQ. V gave up 0 bases and J gave up 1 base, with 11 bases separating them. Written as DNA, the CDR3 is TGCGCCAGCAGCTTGGTGGCGAGGACATCTGGAAACACCATATATTTT. Translation: CASSLVARTSGNTIYF.

This chain joins TRBV30 and TRBJ2-1; 8 nucleotides agree with TRBD2. The germline V gene encodes CDR1 GTSNPN and CDR2 SVGIG (reference sequence). This CDR3 is 14 amino acids long. V shed 7 bases and J 4 bases; nucleotides not matched to a gene: 9. The CDR3, as DNA: TGTGCCTTTGCCATTAGCGGGATATACAATGAGCAGTTCTTC. The encoded protein is CAFAISGIYNEQFF.

Comments on this clone: In the same sample, other DNA sequences code for this CDR3. CDR3 bases: TGTGCCAGCAGTTTAGGGCAGGGCTATGGCTACACCTTC. This gives the protein CASSLGQGYGYTF. This sequence joins TRBV12-3 or TRBV12-4 and TRBJ1-2, with D possibly TRBD1 on 5 matching bases. With 1 base removed from V and 4 bases from J, the gap between germline ends came to 7 bases. The CDR3 has 13 amino acids.

This clone is a singleton in its sample. This sequence joins TRBV25-1 and TRBJ1-3; unclear D gene. The CDR3 is made up of 12 amino acids. V gave up 9 bases and J gave up 0 bases, with 6 bases separating them. From germline, CDR1 is MGHDK and CDR2 SYGVNS. The CDR3 region has the DNA TGTGCCAGTCTAAGCTCTGGAAACACCATATATTTT. It specifies CASLSSGNTIYF.

V gene TRBV2 combines with J gene TRBJ1-1, with no clear D. Trimming took off 1 base at V and 2 bases at J, with 11 bases between the two ends. Germline V CDR1 and CDR2: SNHLY, FYNNEI. The CDR3 spans 15 residues. The CDR3 sequence: CASSEVRVLNTEAFF. The CDR3 bases are TGTGCCAGCAGTGAAGTCCGGGTGTTAAACACTGAAGCTTTCTTT.

V is TRBV4-1 and J is TRBJ1-1; TRBD1 aligns across 11 bases. The germline gives CDR1 MGHRA, CDR2 YSYEKL. With V trimmed by 6 bases and J by 5 bases, 2 bases remained unmatched. The CDR3 loop spans 13 amino acids. CDR3 loop: CASRDRGRTEAFF. CDR3 sequence (DNA): TGCGCCAGCAGGGACAGGGGGCGGACTGAAGCTTTCTTT.

The J gene is TRBJ2-1, the V gene TRBV20-1; 8 bases fit TRBD2. Losses at the gene ends were 3 bases for V and 6 bases for J; bases not matched to a gene: 13. The CDR3 covers 16 residues. Per the germline V gene, CDR1 is DFQATT and CDR2 is SNEGSKA (reference sequence). The CDR3 is CSASLRSGRAANEQFF. In DNA, the CDR3 is TGCAGTGCTAGTTTACGGTCCGGGAGGGCCGCCAATGAGCAGTTCTTC.

The chain uses TRBV24-1 and TRBJ1-5; tentative D call: TRBD1 (6 bases). Deletions cut 3 bases from V and 0 bases from J, with 17 bases between. Per the germline V gene, CDR1 is KGHDR and CDR2 is SFDVKD. The CDR3 loop spans 18 amino acids. The CDR3 DNA follows: TGTGCCACCAGTGATCAAGGAACTGACAGGAGTAGCAATCAGCCCCAGCATTTT. Its translation is CATSDQGTDRSSNQPQHF.

The J gene is TRBJ2-1, the V gene TRBV6-1, with 9 bases lining up with TRBD2. CDR3 length equals 15 residues. V was clipped by 3 bases and J by 6 bases; unmatched bases: 6. Germline-derived CDR1 and CDR2 are MNHNS and SASEGT. This chain's CDR3 is CASSESPAGGNEQFF. The DNA of the CDR3 is TGTGCCAGCAGTGAGTCTCCAGCGGGAGGCAATGAGCAGTTCTTC.

The rearrangement uses TRBV12-3 or TRBV12-4 and TRBJ2-4; D ambiguous. V lost 3 bases and J lost 4, with 7 bases in between. This CDR3 has 13 residues. CDR3 nucleotides: TGTGCCAGCAGTTTTCTCAGTAAAAACATTCAGTACTTC. Its translation is CASSFLSKNIQYF.

The chain recombines TRBV13 with TRBJ2-5; 11 bases agree with TRBD2. In germline, CDR1 is PRHDT, CDR2 FYEKMQ (reference sequence). The CDR3 runs 18 residues. Trimming at V came to 0 bases and at J to 1 base, leaving 7 bases not matched to a gene. CDR3 loop: CASSLGELGTSGQETQYF. The CDR3 DNA reads TGTGCCAGCAGCTTAGGCGAGCTCGGGACTAGCGGCCAAGAGACCCAGTACTTC.

The genes are TRBV15 and TRBJ2-3, with 7 nucleotides matching TRBD2. Germline values: CDR1 LNHNV, CDR2 YYDKDF (reference sequence). With V trimmed by 3 bases and J by 5 bases, 8 bases remained unmatched. The CDR3 consists of 15 residues. In DNA, the CDR3 is TGTGCCACCAGCAGGGTAGCGGGTAGTATAGATACGCAGTATTTT. Translation gives CATSRVAGSIDTQYF.

The chain has TRBV4-1 and TRBJ2-7; weak D call: TRBD2 (5 bases). The CDR3 is 15 amino acids. Trimming removed 0 bases at V and 2 bases at J, with 11 bases between. CDR1 MGHRA and CDR2 YSYEKL come from the germline V gene. CDR3 nucleotide sequence: TGCGCCAGCAGCCAAGAAGCGGACCCCCCCTACGAGCAGTACTTC. Amino acids: CASSQEADPPYEQYF.

CDR3 amino acids: CASSPPTAVYTEAFF. CDR3 nucleotide sequence: TGTGCCAGCTCACCACCCACTGCTGTTTACACTGAAGCTTTCTTT. This rearrangement joins TRBV18 to TRBJ1-1; D is uncertain. Per the germline V gene, CDR1 is KGHSH and CDR2 is LQKENI. This CDR3 spans 15 amino acids. The V end was cut by 0 bases, the J end by 3 bases, with 11 bases between.